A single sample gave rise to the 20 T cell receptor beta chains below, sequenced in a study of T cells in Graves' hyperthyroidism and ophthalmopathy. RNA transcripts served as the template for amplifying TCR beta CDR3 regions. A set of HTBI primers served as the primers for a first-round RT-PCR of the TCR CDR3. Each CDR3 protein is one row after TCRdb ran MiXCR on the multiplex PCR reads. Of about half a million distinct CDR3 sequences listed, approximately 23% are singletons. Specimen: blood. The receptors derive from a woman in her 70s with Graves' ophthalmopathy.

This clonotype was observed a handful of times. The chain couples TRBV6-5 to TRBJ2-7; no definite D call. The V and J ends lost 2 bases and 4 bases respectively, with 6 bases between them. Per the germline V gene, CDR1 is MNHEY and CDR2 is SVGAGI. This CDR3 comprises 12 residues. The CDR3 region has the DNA TGTGCCAGCAGTTACGGTGAATACGAGCAGTACTTC. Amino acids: CASSYGEYEQYF.

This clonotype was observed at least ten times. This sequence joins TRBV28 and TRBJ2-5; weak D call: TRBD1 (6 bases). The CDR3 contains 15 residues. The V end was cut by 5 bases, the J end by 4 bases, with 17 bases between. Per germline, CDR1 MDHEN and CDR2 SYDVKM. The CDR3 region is CASSLPIQGGETQYF. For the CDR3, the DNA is TGTGCCAGCAGTCTGCCGATACAGGGCGGAGAGACCCAGTACTTC.

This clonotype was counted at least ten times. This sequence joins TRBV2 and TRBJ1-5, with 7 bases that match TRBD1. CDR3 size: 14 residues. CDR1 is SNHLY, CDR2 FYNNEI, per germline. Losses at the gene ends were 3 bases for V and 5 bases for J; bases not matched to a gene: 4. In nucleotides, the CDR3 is TGTGCCAGCAGTGATCCGACAGGGTATCAGCCCCAGCATTTT. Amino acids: CASSDPTGYQPQHF.

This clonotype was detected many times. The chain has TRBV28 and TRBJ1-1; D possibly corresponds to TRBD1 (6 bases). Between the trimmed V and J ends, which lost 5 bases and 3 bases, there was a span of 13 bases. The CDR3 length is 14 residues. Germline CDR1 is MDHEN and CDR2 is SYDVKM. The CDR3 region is CASSPTGKDTEAFF. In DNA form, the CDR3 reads TGTGCCAGCAGTCCTACAGGGAAGGACACTGAAGCTTTCTTT.

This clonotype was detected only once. DNA for the CDR3: TGTGCCAGCAGCGTAACAGGTGGGGACAATCAGCCCCAGCATTTT. Encoded protein: CASSVTGGDNQPQHF. V usage is TRBV9 and J usage is TRBJ1-5; possible D gene TRBD1, 5 bases. The CDR3 runs to 15 residues. Germline V gives CDR1 SGDLS, CDR2 YYNGEE. V shed 1 base and J shed 3 bases, with 11 bases lying between them.

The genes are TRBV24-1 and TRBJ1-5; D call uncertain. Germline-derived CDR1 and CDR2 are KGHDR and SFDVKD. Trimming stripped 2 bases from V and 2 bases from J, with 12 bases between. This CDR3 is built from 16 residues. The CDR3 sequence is CATSDWFGRGNQPQHF. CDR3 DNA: TGTGCCACCAGTGATTGGTTCGGCAGAGGCAATCAGCCCCAGCATTTT.

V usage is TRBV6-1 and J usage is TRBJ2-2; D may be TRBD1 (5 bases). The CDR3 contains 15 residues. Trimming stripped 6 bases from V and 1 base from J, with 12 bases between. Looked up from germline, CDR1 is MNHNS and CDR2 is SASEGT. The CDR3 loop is CASSLVTVNTGELFF. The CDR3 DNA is TGTGCCAGCAGCCTTGTGACAGTGAACACCGGGGAGCTGTTTTTT.

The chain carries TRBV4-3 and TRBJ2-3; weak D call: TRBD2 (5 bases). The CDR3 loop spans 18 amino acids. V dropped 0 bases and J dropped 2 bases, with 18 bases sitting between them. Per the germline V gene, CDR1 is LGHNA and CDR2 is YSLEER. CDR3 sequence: CASSQERLEGVTTDTQYF. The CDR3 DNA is TGCGCCAGCAGCCAAGAGAGGCTTGAGGGAGTGACCACAGATACGCAGTATTTT.

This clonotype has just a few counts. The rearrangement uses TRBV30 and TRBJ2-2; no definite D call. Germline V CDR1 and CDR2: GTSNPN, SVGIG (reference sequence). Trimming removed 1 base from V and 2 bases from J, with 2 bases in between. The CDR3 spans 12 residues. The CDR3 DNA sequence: TGTGCCTGGAGTGGCAACACCGGGGAGCTGTTTTTT. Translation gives CAWSGNTGELFF.

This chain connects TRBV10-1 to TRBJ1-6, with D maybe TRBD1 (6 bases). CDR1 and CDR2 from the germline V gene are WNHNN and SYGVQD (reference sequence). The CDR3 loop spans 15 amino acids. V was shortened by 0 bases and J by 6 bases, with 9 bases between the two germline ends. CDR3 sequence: CASSESKGGNSPLHF. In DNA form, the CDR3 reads TGCGCCAGCAGTGAGTCGAAGGGGGGTAATTCACCCCTCCACTTT.

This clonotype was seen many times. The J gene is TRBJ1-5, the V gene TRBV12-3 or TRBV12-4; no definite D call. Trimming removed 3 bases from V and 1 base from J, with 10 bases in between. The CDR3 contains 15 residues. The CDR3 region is CASSFSAGSNQPQHF. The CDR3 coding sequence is TGTGCCAGCAGTTTTTCGGCGGGGAGCAATCAGCCCCAGCATTTT.

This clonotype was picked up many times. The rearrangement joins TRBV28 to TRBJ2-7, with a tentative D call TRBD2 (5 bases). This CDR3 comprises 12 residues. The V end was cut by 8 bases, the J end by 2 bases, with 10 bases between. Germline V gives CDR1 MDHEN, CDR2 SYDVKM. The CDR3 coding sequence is TGTGCCAGCGAAGCGGAGACCTACGAGCAGTACTTC. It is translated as CASEAETYEQYF.

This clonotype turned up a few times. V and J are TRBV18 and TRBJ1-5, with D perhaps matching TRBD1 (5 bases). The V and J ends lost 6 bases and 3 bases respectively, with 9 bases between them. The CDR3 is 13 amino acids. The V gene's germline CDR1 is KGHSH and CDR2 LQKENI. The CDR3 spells CASSRQINQPQHF. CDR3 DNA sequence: TGTGCCAGCTCTAGACAGATCAATCAGCCCCAGCATTTT.

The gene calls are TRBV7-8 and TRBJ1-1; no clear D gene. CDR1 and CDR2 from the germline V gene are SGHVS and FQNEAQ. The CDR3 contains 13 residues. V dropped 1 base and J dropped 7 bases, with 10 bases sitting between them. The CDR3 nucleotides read TGTGCCAGCAGCTTAGAGATAACATATGAAGCTTTCTTT. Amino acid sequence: CASSLEITYEAFF.

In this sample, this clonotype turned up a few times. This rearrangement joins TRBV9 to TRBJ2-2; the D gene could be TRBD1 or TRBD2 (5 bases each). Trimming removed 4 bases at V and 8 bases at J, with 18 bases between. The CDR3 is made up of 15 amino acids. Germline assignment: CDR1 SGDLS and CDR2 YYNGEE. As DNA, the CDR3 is TGTGCCAGCAGCAAAACTTCCCTCGGGGCTGGGGAGCTGTTTTTT. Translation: CASSKTSLGAGELFF. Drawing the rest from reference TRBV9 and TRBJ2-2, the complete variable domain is DSGVTQTPKHLITATGQRVTLRCSPRSGDLSVYWYQQSLDQGLQFLIQYYNGEERAKGNILERFSAQQFPDLHSELNLSSLELGDSALYFCASSKTSLGAGELFFGEGSRLTVL.

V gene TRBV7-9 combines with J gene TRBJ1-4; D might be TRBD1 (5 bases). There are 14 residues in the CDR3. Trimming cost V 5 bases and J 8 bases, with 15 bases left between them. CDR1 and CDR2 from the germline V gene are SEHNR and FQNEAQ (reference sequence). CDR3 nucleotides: TGTGCCAGCAGCCCTTTGGGACTACGAGAAAAACTGTTTTTT. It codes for CASSPLGLREKLFF.

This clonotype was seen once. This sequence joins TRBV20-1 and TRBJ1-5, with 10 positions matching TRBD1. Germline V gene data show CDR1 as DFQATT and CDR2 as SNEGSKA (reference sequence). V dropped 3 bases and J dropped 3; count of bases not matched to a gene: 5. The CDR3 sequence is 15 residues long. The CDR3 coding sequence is TGCAGTGCTAGGGAGACAGGGGGCAACAATCAGCCCCAGCATTTT. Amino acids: CSARETGGNNQPQHF.

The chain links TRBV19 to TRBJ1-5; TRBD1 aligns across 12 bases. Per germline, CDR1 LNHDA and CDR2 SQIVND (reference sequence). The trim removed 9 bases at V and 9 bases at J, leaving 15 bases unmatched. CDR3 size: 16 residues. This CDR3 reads CASRDRGRSDRRPQHF. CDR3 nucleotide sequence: TGTGCCAGCCGGGACAGGGGGCGATCTGACCGGCGGCCCCAGCATTTT.

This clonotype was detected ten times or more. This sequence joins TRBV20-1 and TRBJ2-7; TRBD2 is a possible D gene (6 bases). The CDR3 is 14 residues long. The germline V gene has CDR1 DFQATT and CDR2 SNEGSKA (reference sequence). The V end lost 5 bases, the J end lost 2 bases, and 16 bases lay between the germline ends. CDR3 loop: CSAETPSVTYEQYF. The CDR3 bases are TGCAGTGCTGAAACGCCTAGCGTGACCTACGAGCAGTACTTC.

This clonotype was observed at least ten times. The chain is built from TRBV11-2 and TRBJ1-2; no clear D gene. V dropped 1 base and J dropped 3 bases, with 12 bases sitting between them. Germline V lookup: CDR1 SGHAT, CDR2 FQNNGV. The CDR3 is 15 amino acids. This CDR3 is CASSLAGPHHYGYTF. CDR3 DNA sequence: TGTGCCAGCAGCTTAGCCGGGCCCCACCACTATGGCTACACCTTC.